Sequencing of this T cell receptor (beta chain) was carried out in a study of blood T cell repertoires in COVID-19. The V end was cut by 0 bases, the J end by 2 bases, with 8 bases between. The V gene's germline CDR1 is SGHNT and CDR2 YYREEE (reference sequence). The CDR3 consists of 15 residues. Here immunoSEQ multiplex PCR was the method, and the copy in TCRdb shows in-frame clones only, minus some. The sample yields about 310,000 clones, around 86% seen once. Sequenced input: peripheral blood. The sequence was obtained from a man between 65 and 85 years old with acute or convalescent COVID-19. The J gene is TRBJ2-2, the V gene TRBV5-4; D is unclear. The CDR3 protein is CASSLGLDNTGELFF. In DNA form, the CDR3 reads TGTGCCAGCAGCTTGGGTCTAGACAACACCGGGGAGCTGTTTTTT.